This entry lists 19 T cell receptor beta chains sequenced from one sample in a study of blood T cell repertoires in COVID-19. Sequenced by immunoSEQ multiplex PCR; TCRdb stores in-frame clones only, minus some. Of about 95,000 clones listed, 70% to 85% were seen once; the top ten hold nearly 25%. The sample consisted of peripheral blood. The receptors here all came from a human donor in a cohort sampled during active COVID-19.

This clone was counted once. V is TRBV20-1 and J is TRBJ2-7; 8 positions agree with TRBD2. V gave up 3 bases and J gave up 3 bases; unmatched junction bases: 4. Germline CDR1 reads DFQATT; CDR2 reads SNEGSKA (reference sequence). The CDR3 is 13 residues long. The CDR3 DNA sequence: TGCAGTGCTAGTATCCGGGGGGGCTACGAGCAGTACTTC. It yields the protein CSASIRGGYEQYF.

The chain employs TRBV7-3 and TRBJ1-2; D perhaps matches TRBD1 (5 bases). Germline V gene sequence: CDR1 SGHTA, CDR2 FQGTGA. The CDR3 consists of 13 residues. V was pared by 5 bases and J by 4 bases, with 11 bases between. Written as DNA, the CDR3 is TGTGCCAGCAGCGACGGGGGAGGCTATGGCTACACCTTC. This codes for CASSDGGGYGYTF. Full variable domain (rest looked up from reference TRBV7-3 and TRBJ1-2): GAGVSQTPSNKVTEKGKYVELRCDPISGHTALYWYRQSLGQGPEFLIYFQGTGAADDSGLPNDRFFAVRPEGSVSTLKIQRTERGDSAVYLCASSDGGGYGYTFGSGTRLTVV.

This sequence joins TRBV18 and TRBJ1-5; D unresolved. Germline V gene lookup returns CDR1 KGHSH and CDR2 LQKENI. The V end was cut by 3 bases, the J end by 0 bases, with 6 bases between. There are 14 residues in the CDR3. CDR3 residues: CASSPQNSNQPQHF. Here the CDR3 DNA reads TGTGCCAGCTCACCTCAAAATAGCAATCAGCCCCAGCATTTT.

V is TRBV28 and J is TRBJ1-2, with 7 bases matching TRBD1. Trimming took 2 bases from V and 0 from J; bases not matched to a gene: 15. This CDR3 spans 19 amino acids. CDR1 is MDHEN and CDR2 is SYDVKM in the germline V gene. The CDR3 loop reads CASSLSRWDRANSNYGYTF. Written as DNA, the CDR3 is TGTGCCAGCAGTTTAAGCCGATGGGACAGAGCAAACTCTAACTATGGCTACACCTTC.

The chain joins TRBV27 to TRBJ2-7, with a weak D call TRBD2 (6 bases). CDR1 is MNHEY and CDR2 is SMNVEV in the germline V gene (reference sequence). Trimming pared 6 bases from V and 3 bases from J, leaving 9 bases between. This CDR3 contains 12 residues. This CDR3 is CASRRGDYEQYF. CDR3 bases: TGTGCCAGCAGGCGGGGAGACTACGAGCAGTACTTC.

This sequence joins TRBV11-3 and TRBJ2-1; D is possibly TRBD2 (6 bases). V was shortened by 5 bases and J by 10 bases, with 21 bases between the two germline ends. The CDR3 length is 15 residues. Germline V gene lookup returns CDR1 SGHNT and CDR2 YENEEA. CDR3 amino acids: CASSPRLEGRAEQFF. The CDR3, as DNA: TGTGCCAGCAGCCCCAGACTAGAGGGTCGAGCCGAGCAGTTCTTC.

The rearrangement uses TRBV7-2 and TRBJ2-7; D unresolved. CDR1 is SGHTA, CDR2 FQGNSA, per germline. The CDR3 length is 12 residues. The V gene lost 4 bases and the J gene lost 7 bases, with 11 bases spanning the gap. The CDR3 here is CASSSLFWEQYF. The CDR3 DNA is TGTGCCAGCAGCTCCCTATTTTGGGAGCAGTACTTC.

The chain is built from TRBV4-1 and TRBJ2-7; TRBD2 matches at 10 bases. V lost 0 bases and J lost 1; bases outside the gene matches: 6. Per the germline V gene, CDR1 is MGHRA and CDR2 is YSYEKL. This CDR3 has 17 amino acids. The CDR3: CASSQDTTSGISYEQYF. The CDR3 DNA reads TGCGCCAGCAGCCAAGACACCACTAGCGGGATTTCCTACGAGCAGTACTTC.

The chain has TRBV10-1 and TRBJ2-1; 11 bases map to TRBD2. Germline trimming cut 6 bases from V and 6 bases from J; bases unmatched to any gene: 7. This CDR3 has 15 residues. Germline V lookup: CDR1 WNHNN, CDR2 SYGVQD (reference sequence). CDR3 DNA: TGCGCCAGCAGAGCCGGGACTAGCGGAACCAATGAGCAGTTCTTC. It translates to CASRAGTSGTNEQFF.

The chain combines TRBV19 with TRBJ2-5; 8 nucleotides align to TRBD1. Germline loops: CDR1 LNHDA, CDR2 SQIVND (reference sequence). The CDR3 loop spans 14 amino acids. The ends lost 6 bases at V and 5 bases at J; junction bases unmatched: 8. Here the CDR3 reads CASSLTGGRETQYF. DNA of the CDR3: TGTGCCAGTAGCCTTACAGGGGGAAGGGAGACCCAGTACTTC.

V gene TRBV5-6 combines with J gene TRBJ2-5; perhaps TRBD2 as D (5 bases). CDR1 and CDR2 from the germline V gene are SGHDT and YYEEEE. The CDR3 length is 10 residues. The germline V and J ends were trimmed by 7 bases and 4 bases, with 5 bases remaining between them. CDR3 residues: CASGRETQYF. As DNA, the CDR3 is TGTGCCAGCGGGAGAGAGACCCAGTACTTC.

The rearrangement joins TRBV27 to TRBJ1-1; unclear D gene. V lost 3 bases and J lost 2, with 7 bases in between. The germline V gene has CDR1 MNHEY and CDR2 SMNVEV (reference sequence). The CDR3 consists of 13 residues. The CDR3 nucleotides read TGTGCCAGCAGTTTTTGGCAAAACACTGAAGCTTTCTTT. Translation: CASSFWQNTEAFF.

V is TRBV5-5 and J is TRBJ2-4, with 8 bases aligning to TRBD1. The CDR3 runs 14 residues. Looked up from germline, CDR1 is SGHKS and CDR2 is YYEKEE (reference sequence). Trimming cost V 6 bases and J 8 bases; bases outside gene matches: 10. CDR3 loop: CASTDPRGLDIQYF. The CDR3, as DNA: TGTGCCAGCACCGACCCCAGGGGGCTGGACATTCAGTACTTC.

The chain combines TRBV25-1 with TRBJ2-5; 11 bases are shared with TRBD2. With V trimmed by 6 bases and J by 2 bases, 5 bases remained unmatched. Per germline, CDR1 MGHDK and CDR2 SYGVNS. The CDR3 is made up of 15 amino acids. CDR3: CASRDSGGAQETQYF. For the CDR3, the DNA is TGTGCCAGCAGGGATAGCGGGGGGGCTCAAGAGACCCAGTACTTC.

V and J are TRBV19 and TRBJ2-7; D is perhaps TRBD1 (5 bases). The CDR3 runs to 13 residues. CDR1 is LNHDA and CDR2 is SQIVND in the germline V gene (reference sequence). Trimming took off 3 bases at V and 3 bases at J, with 9 bases between the two ends. The CDR3 protein is CASSIRQNYEQYF. In DNA form, the CDR3 reads TGTGCCAGTAGTATCCGACAGAACTACGAGCAGTACTTC.

The chain combines TRBV5-5 with TRBJ2-1, with 9 nucleotides matching TRBD1. The CDR3 is 16 amino acids. From germline, CDR1 is SGHKS and CDR2 YYEKEE (reference sequence). Losses at the gene ends were 2 bases for V and 9 bases for J; bases not matched to a gene: 12. This CDR3 reads CASSLSPGQGGTEQFF. CDR3 coding DNA: TGTGCCAGCAGCTTAAGCCCGGGACAGGGAGGTACTGAGCAGTTCTTC. Variable domain in full (rest from reference TRBV5-5 and TRBJ2-1): DAGVTQSPTHLIKTRGQQVTLRCSPISGHKSVSWYQQVLGQGPQFIFQYYEKEERGRGNFPDRFSARQFPNYSSELNVNALLLGDSALYLCASSLSPGQGGTEQFFGPGTRLTVL.

This rearrangement joins TRBV7-2 to TRBJ1-5, with TRBD1 as a possible D gene (6 bases). CDR3 size: 16 residues. CDR1 SGHTA and CDR2 FQGNSA come from the germline V gene. V was shortened by 5 bases and J by 0 bases, with 14 bases between the two germline ends. Written as DNA, the CDR3 is TGTGCCAGCAGCGCCCACAGGGTAAATAGCAATCAGCCCCAGCATTTT. Residues: CASSAHRVNSNQPQHF.

The chain has TRBV9 and TRBJ2-7; TRBD2 matches at 9 bases. CDR1 SGDLS and CDR2 YYNGEE come from the germline V gene. The CDR3 consists of 13 residues. The ends lost 4 bases at V and 6 bases at J; junction bases unmatched: 5. The DNA for the CDR3 is TGTGCCAGCAGCAAAGGGACTAGCTTCGAGCAGTACTTC. Translation: CASSKGTSFEQYF.

The CDR3 sequence is CASSSGGTGPYYGYTF. The CDR3 coding sequence is TGTGCCAGCAGCTCCGGGGGGACTGGCCCCTACTATGGCTACACCTTC. J is TRBJ1-2 and V is TRBV5-4; tentatively, D is TRBD1 (5 bases). Trimming took 3 bases from V and 3 from J, leaving 18 bases between them. This CDR3 spans 16 amino acids. Looked up from germline, CDR1 is SGHNT and CDR2 is YYREEE (reference sequence).